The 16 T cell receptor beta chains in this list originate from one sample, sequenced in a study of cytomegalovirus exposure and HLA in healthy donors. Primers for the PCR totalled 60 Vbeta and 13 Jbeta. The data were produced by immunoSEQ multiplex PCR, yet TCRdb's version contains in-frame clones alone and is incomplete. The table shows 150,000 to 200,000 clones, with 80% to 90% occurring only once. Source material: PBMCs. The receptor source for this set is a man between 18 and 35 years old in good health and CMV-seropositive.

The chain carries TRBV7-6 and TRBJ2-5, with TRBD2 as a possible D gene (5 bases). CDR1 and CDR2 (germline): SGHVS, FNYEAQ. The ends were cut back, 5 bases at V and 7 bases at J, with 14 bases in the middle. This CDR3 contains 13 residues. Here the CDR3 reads CASSPDLSGTQYF. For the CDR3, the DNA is TGTGCCAGCAGCCCCGACTTAAGCGGGACCCAGTACTTC.

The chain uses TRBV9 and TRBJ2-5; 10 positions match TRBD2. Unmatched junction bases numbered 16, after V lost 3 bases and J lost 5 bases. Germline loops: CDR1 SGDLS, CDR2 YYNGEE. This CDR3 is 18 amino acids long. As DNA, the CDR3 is TGTGCCAGCAGCGCTGGACTAGCGGCTACAAAGAGGGTTGAGACCCAGTACTTC. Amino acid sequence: CASSAGLAATKRVETQYF.

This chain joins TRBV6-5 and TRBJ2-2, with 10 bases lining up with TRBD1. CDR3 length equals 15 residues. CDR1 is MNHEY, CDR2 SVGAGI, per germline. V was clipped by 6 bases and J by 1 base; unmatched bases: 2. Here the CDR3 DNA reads TGTGCCAGCAGGTGGACAGGGGGGAACACCGGGGAGCTGTTTTTT. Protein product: CASRWTGGNTGELFF.

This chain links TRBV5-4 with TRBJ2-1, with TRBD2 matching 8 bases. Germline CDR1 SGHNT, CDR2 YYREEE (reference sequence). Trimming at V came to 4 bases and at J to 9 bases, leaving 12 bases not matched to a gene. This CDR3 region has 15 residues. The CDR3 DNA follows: TGTGCCAGCAGCCCGGTGGGTTTAGCGGGGCCTGAGCAGTTCTTC. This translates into CASSPVGLAGPEQFF.

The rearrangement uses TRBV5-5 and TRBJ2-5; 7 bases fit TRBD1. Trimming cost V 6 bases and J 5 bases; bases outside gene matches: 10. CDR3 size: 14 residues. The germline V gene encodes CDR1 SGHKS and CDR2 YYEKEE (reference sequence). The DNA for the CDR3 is TGTGCCAGCACTAGGGACAGTGTCGTGGAGACCCAGTACTTC. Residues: CASTRDSVVETQYF.

CDR3 bases: TGCGCCAGCAGAGGACAAAGCACAGATACGCAGTATTTT. Its protein is CASRGQSTDTQYF. The V call is TRBV10-1, the J call TRBJ2-3, with D possibly being TRBD1 (5 bases). The CDR3 totals 13 residues. V lost 6 bases and J 0 bases, leaving 7 bases between the germline ends. Germline CDR1 reads WNHNN; CDR2 reads SYGVQD (reference sequence).

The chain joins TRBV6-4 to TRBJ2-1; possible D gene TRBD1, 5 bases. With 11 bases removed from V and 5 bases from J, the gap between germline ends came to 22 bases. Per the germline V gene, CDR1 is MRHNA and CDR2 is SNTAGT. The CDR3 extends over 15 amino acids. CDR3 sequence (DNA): TGTGCCCAGGACGGACAAAGTCTAATAGACAATGAGCAGTTCTTC. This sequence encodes CAQDGQSLIDNEQFF.

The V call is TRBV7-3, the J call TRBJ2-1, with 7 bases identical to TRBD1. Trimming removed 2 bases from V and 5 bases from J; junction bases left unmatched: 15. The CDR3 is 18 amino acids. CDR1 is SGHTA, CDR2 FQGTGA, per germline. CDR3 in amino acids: CASSLFLRDSEHHNEQFF. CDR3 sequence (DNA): TGTGCCAGCAGCTTATTCCTAAGGGACAGCGAACATCACAATGAGCAGTTCTTC.

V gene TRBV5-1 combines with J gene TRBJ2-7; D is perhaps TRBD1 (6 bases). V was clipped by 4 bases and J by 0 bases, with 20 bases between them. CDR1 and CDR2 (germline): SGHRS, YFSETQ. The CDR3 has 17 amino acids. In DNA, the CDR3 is TGCGCCAGCAGCCTGGAACAACAGGGTTTTCGCTCCTACGAGCAGTACTTC. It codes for CASSLEQQGFRSYEQYF. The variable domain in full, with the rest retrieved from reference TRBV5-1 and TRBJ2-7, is KAGVTQTPRYLIKTRGQQVTLSCSPISGHRSVSWYQQTPGQGLQFLFEYFSETQRNKGNFPGRFSGRQFSNSRSEMNVSTLELGDSALYLCASSLEQQGFRSYEQYFGPGTRLTVT.

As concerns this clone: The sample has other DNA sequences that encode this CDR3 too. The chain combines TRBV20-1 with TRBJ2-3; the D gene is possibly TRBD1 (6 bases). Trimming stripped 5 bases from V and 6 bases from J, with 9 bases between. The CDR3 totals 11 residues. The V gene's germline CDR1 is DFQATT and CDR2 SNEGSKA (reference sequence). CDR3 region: CSASRGDTQYF. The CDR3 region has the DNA TGCAGTGCTTCTAGGGGGGATACGCAGTATTTT.

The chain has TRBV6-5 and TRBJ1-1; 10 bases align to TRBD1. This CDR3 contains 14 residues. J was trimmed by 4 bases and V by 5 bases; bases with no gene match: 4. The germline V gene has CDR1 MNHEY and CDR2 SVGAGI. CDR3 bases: TGTGCCAGCAGTCGACAGGGGGCAGGCACTGAAGCTTTCTTT. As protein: CASSRQGAGTEAFF.

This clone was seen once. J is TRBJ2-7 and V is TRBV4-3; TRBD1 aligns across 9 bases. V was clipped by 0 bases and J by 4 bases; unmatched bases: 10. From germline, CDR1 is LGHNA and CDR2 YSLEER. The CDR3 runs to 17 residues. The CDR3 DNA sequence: TGCGCCAGCAGCCAAGATGCCCCGAGGACAGGGGAGTACGAGCAGTACTTC. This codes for CASSQDAPRTGEYEQYF.

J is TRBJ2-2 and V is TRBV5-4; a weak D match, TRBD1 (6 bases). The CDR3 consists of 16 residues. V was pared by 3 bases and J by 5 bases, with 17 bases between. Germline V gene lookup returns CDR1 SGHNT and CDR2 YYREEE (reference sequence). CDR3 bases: TGTGCCAGCAGCTCAGGGGTAACAGGCTTAACCGGGGAGCTGTTTTTT. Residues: CASSSGVTGLTGELFF.

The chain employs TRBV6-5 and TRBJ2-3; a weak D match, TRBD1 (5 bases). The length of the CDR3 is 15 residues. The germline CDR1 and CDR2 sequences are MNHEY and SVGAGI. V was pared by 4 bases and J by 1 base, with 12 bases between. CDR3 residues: CASSLAGQGTDTQYF. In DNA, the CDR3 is TGTGCCAGCAGTTTAGCAGGGCAGGGCACAGATACGCAGTATTTT.

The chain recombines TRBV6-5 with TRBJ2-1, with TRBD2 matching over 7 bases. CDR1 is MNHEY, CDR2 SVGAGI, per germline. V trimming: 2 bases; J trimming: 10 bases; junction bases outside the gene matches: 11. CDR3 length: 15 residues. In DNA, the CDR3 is TGTGCCAGCAGTTACGGGGATAAACCGGGACTAGAGCAGTTCTTC. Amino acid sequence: CASSYGDKPGLEQFF.

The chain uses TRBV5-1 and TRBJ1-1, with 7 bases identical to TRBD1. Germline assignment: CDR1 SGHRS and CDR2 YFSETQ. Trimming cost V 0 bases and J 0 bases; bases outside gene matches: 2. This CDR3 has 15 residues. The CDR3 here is CASSLGQGLNTEAFF. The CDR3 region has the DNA TGCGCCAGCAGCTTGGGACAGGGTTTGAACACTGAAGCTTTCTTT.